The TCR beta chain under discussion was sequenced for a study of identical twins (dated by TCRdb to about 2016). About the study as a whole: To test whether fetal clonotypes persist, the study used deep sequencing on TCR alpha and beta repertoires from monozygotic twins, unrelated adults of various ages, and cord blood. To rule out contamination, the twin experiments were replicated at different times with different library preparation protocols. Broad study findings and their caveats: Fewer insertions were carried by abundant cord blood beta clonotypes, a similar but weaker trend appeared in young adult naive repertoires, and no such trend appeared in memory repertoires. Compared with coincidental sharing between unrelated individuals, an excess of low generation-probability sequences was observed among out-of-frame TCR alpha sequences shared between twins. Zero-insertion analyses could be partly confounded by invariant T cells such as MAIT and iNKT, although diverse VJ usage argued against such confounding for most clonotypes. In beta out-of-frame sequences, excess twin sharing was weaker, because having fewer shared sequences lowered the signal-to-noise ratio. Conclusions relied on cross-sectional statistical analysis, since the same donors could not be followed over many years. In monozygotic twins, out-of-frame TCR alpha sharing was systematically underestimated by recombination models, although the models agreed with sharing between unrelated individuals.

Only healthy Caucasian donors were included. Libraries were prepared through 5' RACE. These reads were obtained on an Illumina HiSeq 2000. A universal primer binding site was added through template switching, and the final cDNA carried a unique molecular identifier so that TCR cDNA molecules could be counted accurately. Specific primers in the conserved constant-segment region were used to synthesize first-strand cDNA for the TCR alpha and beta chains. To control for contamination, each cDNA library was double barcoded with a SMART-Mk sample barcode plus Illumina barcodes. TruSeq adapter sequences and Illumina sample barcodes were added in two successive PCR steps. Sequencing of the TCR alpha and beta cDNA libraries was done on the Illumina HiSeq platform using custom primers. As for how the authors treated the data: MiGEC was used to process raw reads and extract unique molecular identifiers, and MiXCR was used to find CDR3 positions. For each individual, recombination models were inferred using an EM algorithm with the repgenHMM and IGoR tools. The analysis of shared clonotypes was done with the tcR package in R, with sharing normalized by the product of cloneset sizes. To study raw recombination free of thymic and clonal selection effects, out-of-frame nonproductive sequences were analyzed. The public reads were quality trimmed at Q25 with fastp and then assembled into clones with MiXCR by TCRdb, keeping productive beta chains. Rows matching on CDR3 protein sequence are summarized as one entry with the most common DNA and genes. TCRdb, not the authors, supplied the V and J calls. This sample comprises 1.5 million or so distinct CDR3 sequences, more than 30% of them detected only once. The leading ten clones occupy under 0.35% of the sample.

The germline V gene yields ENHRY for CDR1 and SYGVKD for CDR2. Counted from cysteine to phenylalanine, this CDR3 has 17 amino acids. Here the CDR3 DNA is all that survives: 51 bases in frame from base 1. Comment on this clonotype: No antigen is known for it. Germline is not matched at one junction end, which may reflect a read error.

The V and J segments used are TRBV10-3 and TRBJ1-1; TRBD1 fits 8 bases in the junction. This TCR derives from a newborn girl in good health. The sample taken for sequencing was cord blood. CDR3 region: CAISESGQGKMNTEAFF. The nucleotides are TGTGCCATCAGTGAGTCCGGACAGGGAAAAATGAACACTGAAGCTTTCTTC.